This record concerns one T cell receptor beta chain sequence. The study counted Cohort 3 donors as recovered given two negative PCRs, clearance, or symptom resolution. This sample stems from a study of blood T cell repertoires in COVID-19. V was clipped by 0 bases and J by 3 bases, with 18 bases between them. Germline CDR1 reads SGHRS; CDR2 reads YFSETQ. The CDR3 has 18 amino acids. The repertoire was sequenced with immunoSEQ multiplex PCR; TCRdb's copy has only in-frame clones and lacks some. The sample includes fewer than 200,000 clones, roughly four fifths of them seen just once. Sequenced: PBMCs or T cells enriched from blood (not recorded which). The V call is TRBV5-1, the J call TRBJ1-4; D uncertain. The receptor's source is a man aged 45-60 years who had recovered from COVID-19. The CDR3 DNA sequence: TGCGCCAGCAGCTTGGCCGGGGAGCTCTCGCGATCTAATGAAAAACTGTTTTTT. Translating gives CASSLAGELSRSNEKLFF. Using reference TRBV5-1 and TRBJ1-4 for the parts outside the CDR3, the full variable domain is KAGVTQTPRYLIKTRGQQVTLSCSPISGHRSVSWYQQTPGQGLQFLFEYFSETQRNKGNFPGRFSGRQFSNSRSEMNVSTLELGDSALYLCASSLAGELSRSNEKLFFGSGTQLSVL.